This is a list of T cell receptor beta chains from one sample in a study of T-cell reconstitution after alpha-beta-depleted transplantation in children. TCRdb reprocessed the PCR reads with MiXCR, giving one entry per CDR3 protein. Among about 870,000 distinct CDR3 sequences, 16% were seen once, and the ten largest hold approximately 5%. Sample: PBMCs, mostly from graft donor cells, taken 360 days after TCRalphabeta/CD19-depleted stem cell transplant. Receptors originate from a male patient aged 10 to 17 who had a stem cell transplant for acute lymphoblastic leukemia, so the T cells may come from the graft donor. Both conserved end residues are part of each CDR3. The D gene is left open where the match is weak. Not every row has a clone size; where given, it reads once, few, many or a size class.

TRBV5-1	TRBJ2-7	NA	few	CASSFFVADTYEQYF	TGCGCCAGCAGCTTCTTCGTGGCGGATACCTACGAGCAGTACTTC
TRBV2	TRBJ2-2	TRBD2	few	CASRGLAGEANTGELFF	TGTGCCAGCCGGGGACTAGCGGGAGAGGCGAACACCGGGGAGCTGTTTTTT
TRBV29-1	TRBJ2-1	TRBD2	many	CSVGTSGFNEQFF	TGCAGCGTTGGGACTAGCGGATTCAATGAGCAGTTCTTC
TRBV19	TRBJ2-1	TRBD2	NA	CASSVRLAGASEQFF	TGTGCCAGTAGTGTAAGACTAGCGGGGGCCAGTGAGCAGTTCTTC
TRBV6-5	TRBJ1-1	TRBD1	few	CASSYGQGVTEAFF	TGTGCCAGCAGTTACGGGCAGGGGGTCACTGAAGCTTTCTTT
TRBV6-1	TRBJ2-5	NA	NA	CASHRLRETQYF	TGTGCCAGCCATAGGTTGCGAGAGACCCAGTACTTC
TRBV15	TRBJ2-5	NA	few	CATSRVVPTETQYF	TGTGCCACCAGCAGAGTCGTCCCCACGGAGACCCAGTACTTC
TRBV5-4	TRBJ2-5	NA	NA	CASSLGQYPETQYF	TGTGCCAGCAGCTTGGGCCAGTATCCAGAGACCCAGTACTTC
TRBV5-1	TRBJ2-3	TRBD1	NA	CASSFLATGVDTQYF	TGCGCCAGCAGCTTCCTCGCGACAGGGGTCGATACGCAGTATTTT
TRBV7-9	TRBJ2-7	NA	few	CASSLGVGVPIYEQYF	TGTGCCAGCAGCTTAGGCGTTGGTGTTCCAATCTACGAGCAGTACTTC
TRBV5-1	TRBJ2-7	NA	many	CASSLIVSSYEQYF	TGCGCCAGCAGCTTAATCGTGAGCTCCTACGAGCAGTACTTC
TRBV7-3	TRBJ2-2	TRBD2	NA	CASSLGLGGTGELFF	TGTGCCAGCAGCCTTGGACTCGGGGGGACCGGGGAGCTGTTTTTT
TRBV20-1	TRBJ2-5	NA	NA	CCARETGGGETQYF	TGCTGTGCTAGAGAGACAGGAGGGGGAGAGACCCAGTACTTC
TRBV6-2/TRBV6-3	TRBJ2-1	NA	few	CASSYGGQGNEQFF	TGTGCCAGCAGTTATGGCGGCCAAGGGAATGAGCAGTTCTTC
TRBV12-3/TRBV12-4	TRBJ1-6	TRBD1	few	CASAELRLRDRDDSPLHF	TGTGCCAGCGCCGAATTGCGCCTACGGGACAGGGATGATTCACCCCTCCACTTT
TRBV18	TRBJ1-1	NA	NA	CASSPTSRRMDTEAFF	TGTGCCAGCTCACCGACATCCCGGAGGATGGACACTGAAGCTTTCTTT
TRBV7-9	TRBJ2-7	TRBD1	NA	CASSLAGQYEQYF	TGTGCCAGCAGCTTAGCGGGACAGTACGAGCAGTACTTC
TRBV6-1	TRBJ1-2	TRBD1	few	CASSTRQGTELIF	TGTGCCAGCAGCACGAGACAGGGAACCGAATTAATCTTC
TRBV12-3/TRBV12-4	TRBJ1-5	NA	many	CASSFRGAHQPQHF	TGTGCCAGCAGTTTCCGGGGGGCCCATCAGCCCCAGCATTTT
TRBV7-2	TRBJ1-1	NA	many	CASSPLAGMNTEAFF	TGTGCCAGCAGCCCATTAGCAGGAATGAACACTGAAGCTTTCTTT
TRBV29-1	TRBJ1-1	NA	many	CSVAWGRNTEAFF	TGCAGCGTTGCGTGGGGGCGGAACACTGAAGCTTTCTTT
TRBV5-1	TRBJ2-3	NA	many	CASSLDRGADTQYF	TGTGCCAGCAGCTTAGATAGGGGTGCAGATACGCAGTATTTT
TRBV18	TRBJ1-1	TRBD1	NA	CASSRGTGVRLEAFF	TGTGCCAGCTCGCGAGGGACAGGGGTTCGTCTCGAAGCTTTCTTT
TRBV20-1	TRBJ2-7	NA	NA	CSARPGHDSYEQYF	TGCAGTGCTAGACCTGGACACGACTCCTACGAGCAGTACTTC
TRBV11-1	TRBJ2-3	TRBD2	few	CASSLDKLAGFTDTQYF	TGTGCCAGCAGCTTAGATAAGCTAGCGGGGTTCACAGATACGCAGTATTTT
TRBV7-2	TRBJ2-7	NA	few	CASSLAHGIAVPYEQYF	TGTGCCAGCAGCTTAGCGCACGGGATAGCGGTCCCCTACGAGCAGTACTTC
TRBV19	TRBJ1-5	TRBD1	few	CASSRDRNQPQHF	TGTGCCAGTAGCCGGGACAGAAATCAGCCCCAGCATTTT
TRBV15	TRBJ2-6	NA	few	CATTLATGANVLTF	TGTGCCACCACCCTAGCGACTGGGGCCAACGTCCTGACTTTC
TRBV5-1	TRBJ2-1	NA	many	CASSLAEGYNEQFF	TGCGCCAGCAGCTTGGCCGAGGGCTACAATGAGCAGTTCTTC
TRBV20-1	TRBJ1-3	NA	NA	CSAREVSGNTIYF	TGCAGTGCTAGAGAGGTCTCTGGAAACACCATATATTTT
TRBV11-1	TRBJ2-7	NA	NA	CASGTYAPYEQYF	TGTGCCAGCGGGACTTACGCCCCCTACGAGCAGTACTTC
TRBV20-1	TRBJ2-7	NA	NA	CSASLAGRSYEQYF	TGCAGTGCTAGTTTGGCAGGGAGGTCCTACGAGCAGTACTTC
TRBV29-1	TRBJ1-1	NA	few	CSVRIDTEAFF	TGCAGCGTTCGGATTGACACTGAAGCTTTCTTT
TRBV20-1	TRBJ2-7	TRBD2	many	CSARDHKTRLAGALYEQYF	TGCAGTGCTAGAGACCATAAAACCCGACTAGCGGGAGCTCTCTACGAGCAGTACTTC
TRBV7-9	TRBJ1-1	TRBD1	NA	CASSLLVSRGHTEAFF	TGTGCCAGCAGCTTGTTAGTCTCCAGGGGGCACACTGAAGCTTTCTTT
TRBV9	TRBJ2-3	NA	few	CASSVRLSATDTQYF	TGTGCCAGCAGTGTAAGGCTCTCCGCCACAGATACGCAGTATTTT
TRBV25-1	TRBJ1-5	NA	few	CASSKSTQRQPQHF	TGTGCCAGCAGTAAATCGACTCAGCGTCAGCCCCAGCATTTT
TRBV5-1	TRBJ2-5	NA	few	CASSDSGGRTPLKETQYF	TGCGCCAGCAGCGATTCTGGGGGGCGTACACCCCTAAAAGAGACCCAGTACTTC
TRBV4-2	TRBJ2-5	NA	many	CASSQEPSGGSETQYF	TGTGCCAGCAGCCAAGAGCCGAGTGGAGGTTCGGAGACCCAGTACTTC
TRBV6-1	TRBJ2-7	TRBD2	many	CASRPSSGGTYEQYF	TGTGCCAGCAGACCCTCTAGCGGGGGGACCTACGAGCAGTACTTC
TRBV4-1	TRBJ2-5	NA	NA	CASSLPRPWGKIETQYF	TGCGCCAGCAGCCTCCCCCGCCCGTGGGGGAAAATAGAGACCCAGTACTTC
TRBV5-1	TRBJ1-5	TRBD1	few	CASSPRDRANHQPQHF	TGCGCCAGCAGCCCCCGGGACAGGGCGAACCATCAGCCCCAGCATTTT
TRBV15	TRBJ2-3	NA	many	CATSRDTDVDTQYF	TGTGCCACCAGCAGAGATACGGACGTAGATACGCAGTATTTT
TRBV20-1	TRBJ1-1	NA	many	CSARAHGLNTEAFF	TGCAGTGCTAGAGCCCACGGACTGAACACTGAAGCTTTCTTT
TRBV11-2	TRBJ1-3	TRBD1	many	CASSLTGGTGNTIYF	TGTGCCAGCAGCCTTACAGGGGGTACTGGAAACACCATATATTTT
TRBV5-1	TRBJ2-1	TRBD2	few	CASSLESSGSTYNEQFF	TGCGCCAGCAGCTTGGAGTCTAGCGGGAGCACCTACAATGAGCAGTTCTTC
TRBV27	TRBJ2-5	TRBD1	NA	CASSHLPGQEAQETQYF	TGTGCCAGCAGCCACCTCCCTGGACAGGAGGCCCAAGAGACCCAGTACTTC
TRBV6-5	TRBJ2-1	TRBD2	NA	CASSYTSGKEQFF	TGTGCCAGCAGTTACACTAGCGGCAAGGAGCAGTTCTTC